A selection of T cell receptor beta chains follows, all from one sample in a study of blood T cell repertoires in COVID-19. The data were produced by immunoSEQ multiplex PCR, yet TCRdb's version contains in-frame clones alone and is incomplete. Of fewer than 250,000 clones in the sample, about 87% were seen once. Source material: peripheral blood. Receptor source: a man in his 60s with acute or convalescent COVID-19. CDR3s include the opening cysteine and the closing phenylalanine or tryptophan. The order of the fields is clone size, J gene, V gene, D gene, CDR3 protein, CDR3 DNA. The D gene is left open where the match is weak. Not every row has a clone size; where given, it reads once, few, many or a size class.

-	TRBJ1-6	TRBV21-1	-	CASSKIEGQGKAESPLHF	TGTGCCAGCAGCAAAATCGAAGGACAGGGCAAGGCGGAATCACCCCTCCACTTT
-	TRBJ1-3	TRBV6-5	-	CASSYSGAAGNTIYF	TGTGCCAGCAGTTACTCAGGAGCCGCTGGAAACACCATATATTTT
-	TRBJ1-1	TRBV6-2/TRBV6-3	TRBD1	CASSYSGRGATEAFF	TGTGCCAGCAGTTACTCTGGCAGGGGGGCCACTGAAGCTTTCTTT
once	TRBJ2-3	TRBV5-1	-	CASSLLIQRDTQYF	TGCGCCAGCAGCTTGCTAATCCAGCGGGATACGCAGTATTTT
-	TRBJ1-4	TRBV28	TRBD1	CASSSGGAATNEKLFF	TGTGCCAGTTCGTCAGGGGGCGCCGCAACTAATGAAAAACTGTTTTTT
once	TRBJ2-2	TRBV5-1	-	CASSQGGVAGTGELFF	TGCGCCAGCAGCCAGGGGGGAGTGGCCGGCACCGGGGAGCTGTTTTTT
-	TRBJ2-3	TRBV27	TRBD2	CASQTVAGGPKDTQYF	TGTGCCAGCCAAACGGTAGCGGGGGGGCCGAAGGATACGCAGTATTTT
-	TRBJ1-5	TRBV13	TRBD1	CASSSRQGNQPQHF	TGTGCCAGCAGCTCGCGACAGGGAAATCAGCCCCAGCATTTT
-	TRBJ1-3	TRBV6-5	-	CASTAGISGNTIYF	TGTGCCAGCACGGCAGGCATCTCTGGAAACACCATATATTTT
-	TRBJ1-6	TRBV2	-	CASAGHIGSYNSPLHF	TGTGCCAGTGCAGGGCACATAGGCTCCTATAATTCACCCCTCCACTTT
-	TRBJ2-7	TRBV7-8	-	CASSLGRGATYEQYF	TGTGCCAGCAGCTTAGGACGGGGGGCCACCTACGAGCAGTACTTC
-	TRBJ2-7	TRBV9	TRBD1	CASSPEGGQGYEQYF	TGTGCCAGCAGCCCTGAGGGGGGACAGGGTTACGAGCAGTACTTC
-	TRBJ2-3	TRBV7-9	-	CASSLLRGARTDTQYF	TGTGCCAGCAGCCTTTTACGGGGGGCCCGCACAGATACGCAGTATTTT
-	TRBJ2-3	TRBV15	-	CATSKRTQPPTDTQYF	TGTGCCACCAGCAAACGGACTCAGCCCCCCACAGATACGCAGTATTTT
few	TRBJ2-1	TRBV11-2	-	CASSLLGDGQFF	TGTGCCAGCAGCTTACTAGGTGATGGGCAGTTCTTC
-	TRBJ1-5	TRBV28	-	CASSSLIQSQHF	TGTGCCAGCAGCTCCCTGATTCAGTCCCAGCATTTT
-	TRBJ1-1	TRBV18	-	CASSQGQGNEAFF	TGTGCCAGCTCACAAGGGCAGGGCAATGAAGCTTTCTTT
once	TRBJ2-7	TRBV28	TRBD2	CASSNDLAGESSYEQYF	TGTGCCAGCAGTAATGACCTAGCGGGGGAGAGCTCCTACGAGCAGTACTTC
-	TRBJ2-1	TRBV6-2/TRBV6-3	-	CASSYGAGNGNEQFF	TGTGCCAGCAGTTACGGGGCGGGAAATGGGAATGAGCAGTTCTTC
few	TRBJ2-2	TRBV5-1	TRBD2	CASSTGGVANTGELFF	TGCGCCAGCAGCACCGGGGGGGTAGCGAACACCGGGGAGCTGTTTTTT
-	TRBJ1-5	TRBV10-3	-	CAISESSFNQHF	TGTGCCATCAGTGAGTCGAGCTTTAACCAGCATTTT
-	TRBJ2-7	TRBV6-5	TRBD2	CASSYATGGSYEQYF	TGTGCCAGCAGTTACGCTACGGGGGGGTCCTACGAGCAGTACTTC
-	TRBJ2-2	TRBV24-1	-	CATSDPLAGGELFF	TGTGCCACCAGTGACCCCCTCGCCGGCGGGGAGCTGTTTTTT
-	TRBJ1-1	TRBV5-6	TRBD1	CASSIPDREGEAFF	TGTGCCAGCAGCATACCGGACAGGGAGGGTGAAGCTTTCTTT
once	TRBJ2-7	TRBV14	TRBD2	CASSPGLASVEQYF	TGTGCCAGCAGCCCGGGACTAGCATCCGTCGAGCAGTACTTC
-	TRBJ1-6	TRBV7-2	-	CASSFPTRANSPLHF	TGTGCCAGCAGCTTCCCAACGCGAGCGAATTCACCCCTCCACTTT
-	TRBJ2-7	TRBV7-2	-	CASSLARSQGRSYEQYF	TGTGCCAGCAGCTTAGCGCGTAGCCAGGGGAGATCCTACGAGCAGTACTTC
-	TRBJ2-5	TRBV30	-	CACTQVLRTQYF	TGTGCCTGCACACAGGTGCTCCGGACCCAGTACTTC
-	TRBJ1-2	TRBV9	TRBD1	CASSVEWGTGTDGYTF	TGTGCCAGCAGCGTAGAATGGGGGACAGGTACCGATGGCTACACCTTC
-	TRBJ2-3	TRBV15	-	CATSRVPSLATQYF	TGTGCCACCAGCAGAGTCCCGAGCCTAGCTACGCAGTATTTT
-	TRBJ1-6	TRBV3-1/TRBV3-2	TRBD1	CASSPGGNMLTGTLHF	TGTGCCAGCAGCCCAGGGGGGAATATGCTGACTGGGACCCTCCACTTT
-	TRBJ1-4	TRBV18	-	CASSRGREGEKLFF	TGTGCCAGCTCACGCGGCAGGGAGGGTGAAAAACTGTTTTTT
-	TRBJ2-2	TRBV27	TRBD1	CATSTGASRTLTGELFF	TGTGCCACCTCAACAGGGGCCTCCCGGACCCTCACCGGGGAGCTGTTTTTT
once	TRBJ2-5	TRBV9	-	CASSVGGHPQETQYF	TGTGCCAGCAGCGTAGGCGGACACCCACAAGAGACCCAGTACTTC
-	TRBJ2-7	TRBV7-6	-	CASSPVAGYEQYF	TGTGCCAGCAGCCCCGTCGCGGGGTACGAGCAGTACTTC
-	TRBJ1-2	TRBV18	TRBD1	CASSRDRGQGGYTF	TGTGCCAGCTCCCGGGACAGGGGGCAAGGTGGCTACACCTTC
-	TRBJ1-2	TRBV7-7	-	CASSGREGWYGYTF	TGTGCCAGCAGCGGGAGAGAGGGATGGTATGGCTACACCTTC
-	TRBJ1-1	TRBV6-5	-	CASSYRQGEAFF	TGTGCCAGCAGTTACAGGCAGGGTGAAGCTTTCTTT
-	TRBJ2-3	TRBV7-3	TRBD2	CASSLPSGGTDTQYF	TGTGCCAGCAGCTTACCTAGCGGGGGCACAGATACGCAGTATTTT
-	TRBJ2-7	TRBV28	-	CASSLTPRGPYEQYF	TGTGCCAGCAGTTTAACTCCCAGGGGCCCCTACGAGCAGTACTTC
-	TRBJ1-5	TRBV7-2	-	CASSLDRLRQGNQPQHF	TGTGCCAGCAGCTTAGATAGGTTGCGACAGGGCAATCAGCCCCAGCATTTT
-	TRBJ2-2	TRBV9	TRBD2	CASSERGTSGGIANTGELFF	TGTGCCAGCAGCGAGAGGGGGACTAGCGGGGGAATCGCGAACACCGGGGAGCTGTTTTTT
-	TRBJ2-3	TRBV12-3/TRBV12-4	-	CASSRSTDTQYF	TGTGCCAGCAGTCGTAGCACAGATACGCAGTATTTT
many	TRBJ1-1	TRBV10-3	-	CAISVGGSQTEAFF	TGTGCCATCAGTGTTGGGGGGTCGCAGACTGAAGCTTTCTTT
-	TRBJ2-2	TRBV30	TRBD2	CAWSSGGLNTGELFF	TGTGCCTGGAGTAGCGGGGGACTAAACACCGGGGAGCTGTTTTTT
-	TRBJ1-2	TRBV9	TRBD1	CASRSLEGAGYGYTF	TGTGCCAGCAGAAGTTTGGAGGGGGCTGGCTATGGCTACACCTTC
-	TRBJ2-7	TRBV7-2	-	CASSLGSGQPYEQYF	TGTGCCAGCAGCTTAGGTAGTGGACAGCCCTACGAGCAGTACTTC
-	TRBJ1-1	TRBV19	-	CASSIGVWEATKLNTEAFF	TGTGCCAGTAGTATAGGGGTGTGGGAGGCAACAAAACTGAACACTGAAGCTTTCTTT
-	TRBJ1-2	TRBV4-1	-	CASSQDSQGSYGYTF	TGCGCCAGCAGCCAAGATTCCCAGGGGTCCTATGGCTACACCTTC
-	TRBJ2-6	TRBV12-5	TRBD2	CASGLPLLAGAHSGANVLTF	TGTGCTAGTGGTTTGCCCTTACTAGCGGGGGCCCACTCTGGGGCCAACGTCCTGACTTTC
-	TRBJ1-2	TRBV28	TRBD1	CASSLTGQGGLGYGYTF	TGTGCCAGCAGTTTAACGGGACAGGGGGGGCTAGGCTATGGCTACACCTTC
-	TRBJ2-5	TRBV15	-	CATSRDKQDQETQYF	TGTGCCACCAGCAGAGATAAACAGGACCAAGAGACCCAGTACTTC
-	TRBJ2-3	TRBV28	TRBD1	CASSPNRGLNTDTQYF	TGTGCCAGCAGTCCAAACAGGGGGCTCAACACAGATACGCAGTATTTT
-	TRBJ1-1	TRBV5-6	-	CASSLEGASEAFF	TGTGCCAGCAGCTTGGAGGGAGCCAGTGAAGCTTTCTTT
once	TRBJ2-7	TRBV9	TRBD2	CASSGGSSGDYEQYF	TGTGCCAGCAGCGGTGGTTCTAGCGGGGACTACGAGCAGTACTTC
-	TRBJ2-3	TRBV2	TRBD1	CASSETRTGGGTDTQYF	TGTGCCAGCAGTGAGACACGGACAGGGGGAGGTACAGATACGCAGTATTTT
-	TRBJ2-3	TRBV11-2	TRBD1	CASSLGDRQGSTDTQYF	TGTGCCAGCAGCCTAGGGGACCGACAGGGGAGCACAGATACGCAGTATTTT